The 6 T cell receptor beta chains below were found in one sample sequenced in a study of molecular identifiers for immune sequencing clone quantification. TCRdb used MiXCR to reprocess the PCR reads, holding one entry per CDR3 protein. The repertoire includes more than 450,000 distinct CDR3 sequences, 25% of them detected once, and roughly 0.77% sits in the top ten. The sample was naive CD8+ T cells from blood, with Jurkat cell RNA spiked in. The subset was: FACS-sorted CD8+CD4-CCR7+CD45RA+ naive T cells. Receptors were obtained from a human donor in good health. Some libraries in this study had Jurkat cell RNA spiked in.

V usage is TRBV19 and J usage is TRBJ2-7; 9 bases line up with TRBD1. The CDR3 runs to 13 residues. Germline V CDR1 and CDR2: LNHDA, SQIVND (reference sequence). V shed 4 bases and J 6 bases; nucleotides not matched to a gene: 4. The chain's CDR3 is CASSTGTGLEQYF. CDR3 in DNA: TGTGCCAGTAGTACCGGGACAGGGCTCGAGCAGTACTTC.

A few counts support this clonotype. Possible read error: a much larger clone is one base away. J is TRBJ2-5 and V is TRBV12-3 or TRBV12-4, with D possibly TRBD1 on 7 matching bases. This CDR3 is built from 14 residues. CDR3 DNA: TGTGCCAGCAGCCGCGGGACAGCACAAGTGACCCAGTACTTC. Translating it yields CASSRGTAQVTQYF.

As to this clonotype: Germline and junction disagree at one end, which may indicate a read error. This chain connects TRBV6-5 to TRBJ2-1, with 7 bases aligning to TRBD1. The CDR3 contains 19 residues. Germline V gene sequence: CDR1 MNHEY, CDR2 SVGAGI. CDR3 amino acids: CAGSSTGSSNRGDYNEQFF. CDR3 coding DNA: TGTGCCGGCAGTTCAACCGGCAGTTCTAACAGGGGAGACTACAATGAGCAGTTCTTC.

V is TRBV12-3 or TRBV12-4 and J is TRBJ2-3; the D is unclear. CDR3 length equals 12 residues. The V end was cut by 7 bases, the J end by 2 bases, with 7 bases between. In nucleotides, the CDR3 is TGTGCCAGCACCACACACACAGATACGCAGTATTTT. Translation: CASTTHTDTQYF.

In regard to this clonotype: This clone may be a read error of a much larger clone one base away. The chain links TRBV4-3 to TRBJ1-3; D call uncertain. The germline gives CDR1 LGHNA, CDR2 YSLEER. The CDR3 covers 16 residues. CDR3 bases: TGCGTCAGCAGCCAAGATAAGGGCTACTCTGGAAACACCATATATTTT. Its translation: CVSSQDKGYSGNTIYF.

Ten or more counts support this clonotype. The chain has TRBV20-1 and TRBJ2-7; D is unresolved. Trimming removed 1 base at V and 5 bases at J, with 12 bases between. This CDR3 is 13 amino acids long. In germline, CDR1 is DFQATT, CDR2 SNEGSKA (reference sequence). CDR3: CSARGYSAHEQYF. In DNA, the CDR3 is TGCAGTGCTAGAGGGTACTCCGCCCACGAGCAGTACTTC.